The next 25 T cell receptor beta chains were all read from a single sample in a study of T cell responses to AZD1222 COVID-19 vaccine (dated by TCRdb to the early 2020s). Library creation used the immunoSEQ multiplex PCR assay. TCRdb mirrors the immuneACCESS table, restricted to in-frame sequences. Some clones are absent from its copies; in checked studies, under half trace to an unresolved V gene, and the reason for the others is unknown. The sample table shows 100,000 to 150,000 clones, and approximately 88% are seen once. Of the sample, around 1.5% falls within the top ten clones. The meaning of the sample's time point label: baseline before first vaccination. The sequencing here drew on peripheral blood, taken on day 0 of AZD1222 vaccination. All receptors come from an adult in good health.

The gene calls are TRBV2 and TRBJ2-7, with 9 bases matching TRBD1. The CDR3 runs to 14 residues. V trimming: 6 bases; J trimming: 3 bases; junction bases outside the gene matches: 6. Germline CDR1 is SNHLY and CDR2 is FYNNEI. The CDR3 region is CASSGTGQLYEQYF. CDR3 DNA sequence: TGTGCCAGCAGCGGGACAGGGCAGCTCTACGAGCAGTACTTC.

The gene calls are TRBV11-2 and TRBJ2-7; 8 bases match TRBD1. Germline V gene sequence: CDR1 SGHAT, CDR2 FQNNGV. The CDR3 totals 17 residues. The V and J ends lost 5 bases and 3 bases, in that order; junction bases with no gene match: 15. CDR3 in DNA: TGTGCCAGCAGCCCCAAAGGGCAGGGGGCGGCCGACTACGAGCAGTACTTC. It is translated as CASSPKGQGAADYEQYF. The full variable domain, rest sourced from reference TRBV11-2 and TRBJ2-7, is EAGVAQSPRYKIIEKRQSVAFWCNPISGHATLYWYQQILGQGPKLLIQFQNNGVVDDSQLPKDRFSAERLKGVDSTLKIQPAKLEDSAVYLCASSPKGQGAADYEQYFGPGTRLTVT.

This clone came up a few times. The chain couples TRBV11-2 to TRBJ2-1, with D possibly TRBD2 on 5 matching bases. Germline V gives CDR1 SGHAT, CDR2 FQNNGV. V lost 5 bases, J lost 4 bases, and 18 bases lay in between. This CDR3 spans 16 amino acids. The CDR3 DNA is TGTGCCAGCAGCCCTCGACGGACTCCCCCATACAATGAGCAGTTCTTC. Amino acid sequence: CASSPRRTPPYNEQFF.

The rearrangement joins TRBV27 to TRBJ2-3; 12 bases fit TRBD2. There are 15 residues in the CDR3. The germline gives CDR1 MNHEY, CDR2 SMNVEV (reference sequence). Germline trimming cut 6 bases from V and 3 bases from J; bases unmatched to any gene: 4. CDR3 nucleotide sequence: TGTGCCAGCAGAAGGACTAGCGGGAAGACAGATACGCAGTATTTT. It is translated as CASRRTSGKTDTQYF.

The chain employs TRBV12-5 and TRBJ1-1; D not certain. Germline V gene data show CDR1 as LGHNT and CDR2 as FRNRAP. This CDR3 comprises 12 residues. Trimming cost V 6 bases and J 1 base, with 6 bases left between them. CDR3 sequence (DNA): TGTGCTAGTGGGGAGGGGAACACTGAAGCTTTCTTT. Translating it yields CASGEGNTEAFF.

The chain employs TRBV3-1 (or the pseudogene TRBV3-2) and TRBJ1-2; D is undetermined. The V gene lost 3 bases and the J gene lost 2 bases, with 13 bases spanning the gap. CDR3 length equals 15 residues. Germline assignment: CDR1 LGHDT and CDR2 YNNKEL (reference sequence). CDR3: CASSHNKRTNYGYTF. The CDR3 DNA reads as TGTGCCAGCAGCCATAACAAGAGGACGAACTATGGCTACACCTTC.

The rearrangement uses TRBV30 and TRBJ2-7; D is uncertain. Trimming removed 2 bases at V and 1 base at J, with 6 bases between. CDR1 GTSNPN and CDR2 SVGIG come from the germline V gene (reference sequence). This CDR3 is built from 12 residues. Here the CDR3 reads CAWSISSYEQYF. The CDR3 DNA follows: TGTGCCTGGAGTATAAGTTCCTACGAGCAGTACTTC.

The chain is built from TRBV6-2 or TRBV6-3 and TRBJ2-1, with D perhaps assigned TRBD1 or TRBD2 (6 bases each). V shed 3 bases and J shed 8 bases, with 17 bases lying between them. The CDR3 consists of 15 residues. Per the germline V gene, CDR1 is MNHEY and CDR2 is SVGEGT. The CDR3: CASSYGTGTYHEQFF. DNA for the CDR3: TGTGCCAGCAGTTATGGCACAGGGACTTACCATGAGCAGTTCTTC.

CDR3 residues: CATSNSRGREQFF. DNA of the CDR3: TGTGCCACCTCAAACTCACGGGGTCGTGAGCAGTTCTTC. The chain couples TRBV15 to TRBJ2-1, with a weak D call TRBD2 (5 bases). Germline lookup yields CDR1 LNHNV and CDR2 YYDKDF (reference sequence). Trimming pared 8 bases from V and 9 bases from J, leaving 17 bases between. The CDR3 totals 13 residues.

The rearrangement uses TRBV4-1 and TRBJ1-1; D may be TRBD1 (5 bases). V lost 0 bases to trimming and J lost 5 bases, with 13 bases between them. The length of the CDR3 is 15 residues. CDR1 and CDR2 (germline): MGHRA, YSYEKL. The CDR3, as DNA: TGCGCCAGCAGCCAAGATAGCAGGGTCACGACTGAAGCTTTCTTT. Its protein is CASSQDSRVTTEAFF.

The CDR3 coding sequence is TGTGCCAGCAGCTCGGACAGGGGTGGAAACTATGGCTACACCTTC. This sequence encodes CASSSDRGGNYGYTF. The chain has TRBV7-9 and TRBJ1-2, with 9 bases lining up with TRBD1. In germline, CDR1 is SEHNR, CDR2 FQNEAQ (reference sequence). This CDR3 is 15 amino acids long. With 4 bases clipped from V and 2 bases from J, the junction kept 5 bases outside the gene matches.

This clone was recorded once. This chain links TRBV21-1 with TRBJ2-7; TRBD2 was called by the table and not checked on the DNA. TRBV21-1 is an annotated pseudogene. This CDR3 is built from 15 residues. CDR3: CASTEGSWGSYEQYF. CDR3 DNA: TGTGCCAGCACCGAGGGATCTTGGGGATCCTACGAGCAGTACTTC.

J is TRBJ2-3 and V is TRBV7-2; possible D gene TRBD2, 5 bases. Looked up from germline, CDR1 is SGHTA and CDR2 is FQGNSA. Deletions cut 4 bases from V and 0 bases from J, with 14 bases between. CDR3 length: 16 amino acids. CDR3 bases: TGTGCCAGCAGCTCCGAAAGAGGGTCTAGCACAGATACGCAGTATTTT. Its translation is CASSSERGSSTDTQYF.

This sequence joins TRBV4-1 and TRBJ2-3; 10 nucleotides line up with TRBD1. From germline, CDR1 is MGHRA and CDR2 YSYEKL. The junction had 7 bases not matched to a gene; V was cut back by 5 bases and J by 2 bases. This CDR3 is 16 amino acids long. CDR3 in amino acids: CASSETGTGDTDTQYF. The CDR3 DNA reads TGCGCCAGCAGCGAAACAGGGACAGGGGACACAGATACGCAGTATTTT.

The CDR3 reads CASSGRSSRPYEQYF. The CDR3 coding sequence is TGCGCCAGCAGCGGGAGGTCTAGCCGGCCTTACGAGCAGTACTTC. V is TRBV5-1 and J is TRBJ2-7, with TRBD2 as a possible D gene (6 bases). Germline CDR1 is SGHRS and CDR2 is YFSETQ. V was clipped by 4 bases and J by 4 bases, with 18 bases between them. This CDR3 spans 15 amino acids. Combining the CDR3 with reference TRBV5-1 and TRBJ2-7 gives the whole variable domain KAGVTQTPRYLIKTRGQQVTLSCSPISGHRSVSWYQQTPGQGLQFLFEYFSETQRNKGNFPGRFSGRQFSNSRSEMNVSTLELGDSALYLCASSGRSSRPYEQYFGPGTRLTVT.

The J gene is TRBJ2-3, the V gene TRBV4-2, with D tentatively TRBD2 (5 bases). V lost 4 bases and J 9 bases, leaving 17 bases between the germline ends. CDR1 and CDR2 (germline): LGHNA, YNFKEQ. CDR3 length equals 14 residues. CDR3 in DNA: TGTGCCAGCAGCCCCCCAGCGGAATTAGCGACGCAGTATTTT. Its translation is CASSPPAELATQYF.

V and J are TRBV6-5 and TRBJ2-7; no clear D gene. The germline gives CDR1 MNHEY, CDR2 SVGAGI. The V and J ends lost 2 bases and 0 bases respectively, with 5 bases between them. The CDR3 sequence is 13 residues long. In nucleotides, the CDR3 is TGTGCCAGCAGTTACGAGGACTCCTACGAGCAGTACTTC. This codes for CASSYEDSYEQYF.

The V and J genes are TRBV5-1 and TRBJ2-3, with TRBD2 matching over 14 bases. The V and J ends lost 6 bases and 3 bases, in that order; junction bases with no gene match: 6. This CDR3 has 16 amino acids. Germline V gene sequence: CDR1 SGHRS, CDR2 YFSETQ. The CDR3 sequence is CASNSGTSGSTDTQYF. CDR3 coding DNA: TGCGCCAGCAACTCCGGGACTAGCGGGAGTACAGATACGCAGTATTTT.

The chain uses TRBV29-1 and TRBJ1-4; possibly TRBD1 for D (5 bases). The CDR3 spans 15 residues. Deletions cut 1 base from V and 5 bases from J, with 14 bases between. From germline, CDR1 is SQVTM and CDR2 ANQGSEA. CDR3 coding DNA: TGCAGCGTTGAAGGTGCAGGGAAGTCAAATGAAAAACTGTTTTTT. Translation gives CSVEGAGKSNEKLFF.

V is TRBV24-1 and J is TRBJ1-2, with D perhaps matching TRBD1 (6 bases). This CDR3 has 15 residues. CDR1 is KGHDR, CDR2 SFDVKD, per germline. Trimming left V 4 bases short and J 3 bases short, with 14 bases between. Written as DNA, the CDR3 is TGTGCCACCAGTGACACTGTACAGGGTGACTATGGCTACACCTTC. Its translation: CATSDTVQGDYGYTF.

This chain uses TRBV19 with TRBJ1-5; TRBD1 is a possible D gene (5 bases). Trimming removed 9 bases from V and 7 bases from J, with 19 bases in between. This CDR3 has 14 amino acids. Germline lookup yields CDR1 LNHDA and CDR2 SQIVND (reference sequence). Here the CDR3 reads CASHGRGNRQPQHF. The CDR3, as DNA: TGTGCCAGCCACGGTCGGGGTAACAGGCAGCCCCAGCATTTT.

In this sample, this clone turned up once. V usage is TRBV27 and J usage is TRBJ1-2; 12 nucleotides align to TRBD1. The germline V gene has CDR1 MNHEY and CDR2 SMNVEV (reference sequence). The CDR3 has 15 amino acids. With 5 bases clipped from V and 7 bases from J, the junction kept 8 bases outside the gene matches. CDR3 in DNA: TGTGCCAGCAGTGACGCGGGGACAGGGGGCCCTGGCTACACCTTC. As protein: CASSDAGTGGPGYTF.

The chain uses TRBV7-8 and TRBJ1-6; 8 bases line up with TRBD1. CDR3 length: 19 amino acids. V trimming: 3 bases; J trimming: 0 bases; junction bases outside the gene matches: 10. Germline V lookup: CDR1 SGHVS, CDR2 FQNEAQ. CDR3 loop: CASSLSRDRLSSYNSPLHF. Here the CDR3 DNA reads TGTGCCAGCAGCTTGAGCCGGGACAGGTTAAGCTCCTATAATTCACCCCTCCACTTT.

The chain has TRBV6-2 or TRBV6-3 and TRBJ1-1, with 8 positions matching TRBD1. This CDR3 is 15 amino acids long. The germline V gene encodes CDR1 MNHEY and CDR2 SVGEGT. J was trimmed by 11 bases and V by 2 bases; bases with no gene match: 13. The CDR3 DNA sequence: TGTGCCAGCAGTTACAAAAGGGCAGGGGGCGCCGGCGCTTTCTTT. Its translation: CASSYKRAGGAGAFF.

This chain joins TRBV7-9 and TRBJ1-1; 11 bases agree with TRBD1. This CDR3 is built from 16 residues. Germline CDR1 is SEHNR and CDR2 is FQNEAQ (reference sequence). The V and J ends lost 4 bases and 5 bases, in that order; junction bases with no gene match: 9. Written as DNA, the CDR3 is TGTGCCAGCAGCTCCTCCGGGACAGGGGGGCAAACTGAAGCTTTCTTT. Protein sequence: CASSSSGTGGQTEAFF.